A single sample gave rise to the 10 T cell receptor beta chains below, sequenced in a study of CD8+ T cells in alopecia areata. Extracted from the samples, RNA was reverse transcribed into cDNA to serve as the sequencing template. Using immunoSEQ multiplex PCR, the repertoire was profiled, and TCRdb retains in-frame clones only, with some absent. The repertoire consists of 95,000 to 120,000 clones, with 55% to 70% occurring once and the leading ten covering around a quarter. Specimen: NKG2D-low CD8+ T cells sorted from blood. The receptors derive from a human donor with alopecia areata.

In this sample, this clone turned up a few times. CDR3 nucleotide sequence: TGCGCCAGCTCCTTACGGGACTCACGAACCTACGAGCAGTACTTC. This translates into CASSLRDSRTYEQYF. The V gene is TRBV10-2, the J gene TRBJ2-7; D is perhaps TRBD2 (6 bases). Germline V gene lookup returns CDR1 WSHSY and CDR2 SAAADI. The V and J ends lost 8 bases and 2 bases respectively, with 19 bases between them. CDR3 length equals 15 residues.

The V and J genes are TRBV13 and TRBJ2-7, with 7 bases lining up with TRBD1. The CDR3 length is 16 residues. Germline lookup yields CDR1 PRHDT and CDR2 FYEKMQ (reference sequence). V lost 0 bases to trimming and J lost 6 bases; unmatched junction nucleotides: 11. The CDR3 sequence: CASSLGERGRLSEQYF. As DNA, the CDR3 is TGTGCCAGCAGCTTAGGAGAAAGGGGGCGACTTTCCGAGCAGTACTTC.

This rearrangement joins TRBV14 to TRBJ2-4; weak D call: TRBD2 (7 bases). The length of the CDR3 is 21 residues. Deletions cut 5 bases from V and 0 bases from J, with 29 bases between. The germline V gene encodes CDR1 SGHDN and CDR2 FVKESK. This CDR3 reads CASSSTAVERDIRKAKNIQYF. The CDR3 region has the DNA TGTGCCAGCAGCTCCACCGCCGTTGAGCGGGACATCAGGAAAGCCAAAAACATTCAGTACTTC.

This chain connects TRBV15 to TRBJ2-5; D remains ambiguous. The CDR3 is made up of 14 amino acids. With 0 bases removed from V and 4 bases from J, the gap between germline ends came to 9 bases. CDR1 and CDR2 (germline): LNHNV, YYDKDF (reference sequence). CDR3 in DNA: TGTGCCACCAGCAGAGATCGACTTGCAGAGACCCAGTACTTC. It codes for CATSRDRLAETQYF. Full variable domain (rest looked up from reference TRBV15 and TRBJ2-5): DAMVIQNPRYQVTQFGKPVTLSCSQTLNHNVMYWYQQKSSQAPKLLFHYYDKDFNNEADTPDNFQSRRPNTSFCFLDIRSPGLGDTAMYLCATSRDRLAETQYFGPGTRLLVL.

The chain links TRBV10-3 to TRBJ2-1, with 10 bases that match TRBD2. After removal of 9 bases from V and 6 bases from J, the junction contained 8 bases not matched to a gene. This CDR3 contains 14 residues. Germline CDR1 is ENHRY and CDR2 is SYGVKD. In DNA form, the CDR3 reads TGTGCCATTGGGAGCGGGAGGGTCGGCAATGAGCAGTTCTTC. This encodes CAIGSGRVGNEQFF.

This clone was seen repeatedly, ten times or more. V gene TRBV7-2 combines with J gene TRBJ2-7; a possible D gene is TRBD2 (6 bases). The ends were cut back, 5 bases at V and 3 bases at J, with 14 bases in the middle. This CDR3 is 14 amino acids long. Germline V gene sequence: CDR1 SGHTA, CDR2 FQGNSA. The CDR3 DNA sequence: TGTGCCAGCAGCCGCAGTATGGGGGGCTACGAGCAGTACTTC. Its protein product is CASSRSMGGYEQYF. The full variable domain, completed using reference TRBV7-2 and TRBJ2-7, is GAGVSQSPSNKVTEKGKDVELRCDPISGHTALYWYRQSLGQGLEFLIYFQGNSAPDKSGLPSDRFSAERTGGSVSTLTIQRTQQEDSAVYLCASSRSMGGYEQYFGPGTRLTVT.

The chain links TRBV7-9 to TRBJ2-1, with D perhaps matching TRBD1 (5 bases). Trimming stripped 6 bases from V and 7 bases from J, with 19 bases between. Germline V gene lookup returns CDR1 SEHNR and CDR2 FQNEAQ (reference sequence). CDR3 length: 15 amino acids. The CDR3 loop reads CASSSRTNLRNEQFF. CDR3 nucleotides: TGTGCCAGCAGTTCAAGGACAAACTTACGGAATGAGCAGTTCTTC.

The chain uses TRBV9 and TRBJ2-1, with 9 bases aligning to TRBD1. Germline V lookup: CDR1 SGDLS, CDR2 YYNGEE. Trimming cost V 3 bases and J 7 bases; bases outside gene matches: 8. This CDR3 is built from 15 residues. The CDR3 bases are TGTGCCAGCAGCGACAACAGGGGGCGGGATAATGAGCAGTTCTTC. Protein product: CASSDNRGRDNEQFF.

This chain links TRBV5-1 with TRBJ1-1; 11 nucleotides agree with TRBD1. CDR1 is SGHRS and CDR2 is YFSETQ in the germline V gene. The CDR3 is 16 amino acids. After removal of 4 bases from V and 0 bases from J, the junction contained 5 bases not matched to a gene. In DNA form, the CDR3 reads TGCGCCAGCAGCCCTGGGGACAGGGGGGTGAACACTGAAGCTTTCTTT. Its translation: CASSPGDRGVNTEAFF.

The V gene is TRBV7-9, the J gene TRBJ2-5; TRBD2 matches at 11 bases. V was clipped by 3 bases and J by 1 base; unmatched bases: 7. The CDR3 is made up of 17 amino acids. The germline gives CDR1 SEHNR, CDR2 FQNEAQ (reference sequence). CDR3 nucleotide sequence: TGTGCCAGCAGCTTTACTAGCGGGAGTGGGTTCCAAGAGACCCAGTACTTC. Translating gives CASSFTSGSGFQETQYF. Full variable domain (rest looked up from reference TRBV7-9 and TRBJ2-5): DTGVSQNPRHKITKRGQNVTFRCDPISEHNRLYWYRQTLGQGPEFLTYFQNEAQLEKSRLLSDRFSAERPKGSFSTLEIQRTEQGDSAMYLCASSFTSGSGFQETQYFGPGTRLLVL.